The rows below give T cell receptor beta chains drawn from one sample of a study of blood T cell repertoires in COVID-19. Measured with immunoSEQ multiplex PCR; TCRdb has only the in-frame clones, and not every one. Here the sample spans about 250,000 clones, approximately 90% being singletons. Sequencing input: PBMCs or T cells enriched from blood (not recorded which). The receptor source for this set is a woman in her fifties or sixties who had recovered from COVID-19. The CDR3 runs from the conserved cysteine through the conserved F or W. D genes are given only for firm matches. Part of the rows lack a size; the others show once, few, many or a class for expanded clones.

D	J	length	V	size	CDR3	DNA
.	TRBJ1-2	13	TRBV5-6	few	CASSATDNYGYTF	TGTGCCAGCAGCGCGACAGATAACTATGGCTACACCTTC
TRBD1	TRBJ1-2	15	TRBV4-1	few	CASSQTSGTGNGYTF	TGCGCCAGCAGCCAGACATCCGGGACAGGGAATGGCTACACCTTC
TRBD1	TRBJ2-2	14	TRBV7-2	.	CASSFRGSVGELFF	TGTGCCAGCAGCTTCAGGGGGTCGGTCGGGGAGCTGTTTTTT
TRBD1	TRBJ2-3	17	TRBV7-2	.	CASSSPDRGRFTDTQYF	TGTGCCAGCAGCTCACCCGACAGGGGGCGATTCACAGATACGCAGTATTTT
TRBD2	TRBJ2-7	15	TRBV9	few	CASSRGGVSSYEQYF	TGTGCCAGCAGCCGCGGGGGGGTGAGCTCCTACGAGCAGTACTTC
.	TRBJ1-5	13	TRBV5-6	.	CASSRWGVQPQHF	TGTGCCAGCAGCCGTTGGGGCGTTCAGCCCCAGCATTTT
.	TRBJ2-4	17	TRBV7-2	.	CASSSPRGVLAKNIQYF	TGTGCCAGCAGCTCCCCACGCGGGGTCCTAGCCAAAAACATTCAGTACTTC
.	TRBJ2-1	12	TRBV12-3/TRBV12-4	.	CASISEGFGQFF	TGTGCCAGCATTTCAGAGGGCTTTGGGCAGTTCTTC
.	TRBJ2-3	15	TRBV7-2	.	CASSAGISSTDTQYF	TGTGCCAGCAGCGCCGGGATCTCTAGCACAGATACGCAGTATTTT
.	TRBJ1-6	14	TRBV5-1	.	CASSLGRVVSPLHF	TGCGCCAGCAGCTTGGGCAGGGTAGTATCACCCCTCCACTTT
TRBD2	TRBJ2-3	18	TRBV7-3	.	CASSGGPGLAGGADTQYF	TGTGCCAGCAGCGGAGGGCCGGGACTAGCGGGAGGGGCAGATACGCAGTATTTT
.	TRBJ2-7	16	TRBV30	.	CAWSVERIVMGRGQYF	TGTGCCTGGAGTGTGGAGCGGATAGTTATGGGGCGGGGGCAGTACTTC
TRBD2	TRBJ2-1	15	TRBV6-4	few	CASSDSGLKYNEQFF	TGTGCCAGCAGTGACTCGGGACTAAAATACAATGAGCAGTTCTTC
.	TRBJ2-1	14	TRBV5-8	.	CASLRLEGDNEQFF	TGTGCCAGCCTAAGATTAGAGGGAGACAATGAGCAGTTCTTC
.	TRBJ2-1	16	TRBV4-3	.	CASSQEWAYSYNEQFF	TGCGCCAGCAGCCAAGAATGGGCCTATTCCTACAATGAGCAGTTCTTC
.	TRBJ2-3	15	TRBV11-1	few	CASSLRGRGGDTQYF	TGTGCCAGCAGCTTAAGAGGGAGAGGGGGAGATACGCAGTATTTT
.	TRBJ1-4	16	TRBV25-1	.	CASSPGRTATNEKLFF	TGTGCCAGCAGTCCGGGACGGACAGCAACTAATGAAAAACTGTTTTTT
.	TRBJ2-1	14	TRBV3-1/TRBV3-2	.	CASSQALALNEQFF	TGTGCCAGCAGCCAAGCACTAGCACTGAATGAGCAGTTCTTC
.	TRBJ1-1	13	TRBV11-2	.	CASSADSGTEAFF	TGTGCCAGCAGCGCTGATTCGGGGACTGAAGCTTTCTTT
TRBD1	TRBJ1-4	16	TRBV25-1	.	CASSDRQTGVREKLFF	TGTGCCAGCAGTGATCGCCAGACAGGGGTTCGTGAAAAACTGTTTTTT
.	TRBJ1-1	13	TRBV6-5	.	CASSYEEYTEAFF	TGTGCCAGCAGTTACGAGGAGTACACTGAAGCTTTCTTT
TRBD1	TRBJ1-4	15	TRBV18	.	CASSPSTGGGEKLFF	TGTGCCAGCTCACCATCGACAGGGGGAGGTGAAAAACTGTTTTTT
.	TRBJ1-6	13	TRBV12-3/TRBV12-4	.	CASSQGGNSPLHF	TGTGCCAGCAGTCAGGGAGGTAATTCACCCCTCCACTTT
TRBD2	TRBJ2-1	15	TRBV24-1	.	CATAGTSASYNEQFF	TGTGCCACCGCCGGGACTAGCGCCTCATACAATGAGCAGTTCTTC
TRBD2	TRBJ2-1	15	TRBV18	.	CASSPGLAGYNEQFF	TGTGCCAGCTCACCCGGACTAGCGGGATACAATGAGCAGTTCTTC
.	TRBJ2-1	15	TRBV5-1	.	CASSLDLAGYNEQFF	TGCGCCAGCAGCTTGGATTTGGCAGGATACAATGAGCAGTTCTTC